Below, 29 T cell receptor beta chains from the same sample are listed, as sequenced in a study of Ad26.COV2.S vaccination and SARS-CoV-2 variants. Sequencing used immunoSEQ multiplex PCR; TCRdb keeps in-frame clones, though not all of them. The sample includes roughly 680,000 clones, about 90% seen only once; the top ten take nearly 1.5%. Treatment given: roughly 20 received Ad26.COV2.S at low or high dose, single or two shots; about 5 received placebo; per-sample allocation not given. Sampling took place 63 days after the first vaccine or placebo injection. The sequencing used peripheral blood, collected in a trial of Ad26.COV2.S vaccine versus placebo. The receptors come from a person between 18 and 60 years old who received the Ad26.COV2.S COVID-19 vaccine or a placebo.

This chain uses TRBV29-1 with TRBJ2-6; 11 nucleotides align to TRBD1. This CDR3 comprises 16 residues. CDR1 and CDR2 from the germline V gene are SQVTM and ANQGSEA. The V segment lost 6 bases and the J segment 3 bases; nucleotides outside the gene matches: 7. The DNA for the CDR3 is TGCAGCGTGTCGGGACAGGGGGGAAGTGGGGCCAACGTCCTGACTTTC. Its translation is CSVSGQGGSGANVLTF.

V gene TRBV5-1 combines with J gene TRBJ2-1; no reliable D call. Trimming removed 4 bases from V and 5 bases from J, with 16 bases in between. Germline V gene lookup returns CDR1 SGHRS and CDR2 YFSETQ. The CDR3 covers 15 residues. CDR3 sequence: CASSPQLDLNNEQFF. The CDR3, as DNA: TGCGCCAGCAGCCCACAGTTGGACCTAAACAATGAGCAGTTCTTC.

The J gene is TRBJ2-7, the V gene TRBV18; D ambiguous. Germline CDR1 and CDR2: KGHSH and LQKENI. Trimming pared 2 bases from V and 2 bases from J, leaving 7 bases between. The CDR3 runs 13 residues. CDR3 in amino acids: CASSPNPTYEQYF. In DNA, the CDR3 is TGTGCCAGCTCACCAAACCCGACCTACGAGCAGTACTTC.

This clone was seen only once. The genes are TRBV4-3 and TRBJ1-4; 7 bases agree with TRBD1. Trimming at V came to 1 base and at J to 6 bases, leaving 8 bases not matched to a gene. The CDR3 length is 16 residues. CDR1 and CDR2 (germline): LGHNA, YSLEER. The CDR3 region is CASSQGLTRGDEKLFF. DNA for the CDR3: TGCGCCAGCAGCCAAGGACTGACCAGGGGGGATGAAAAACTGTTTTTT.

This clone has more than one count but fewer than ten. The gene calls are TRBV19 and TRBJ2-7; 9 nucleotides line up with TRBD1. There are 14 residues in the CDR3. The ends lost 9 bases at V and 4 bases at J; junction bases unmatched: 10. Germline lookup yields CDR1 LNHDA and CDR2 SQIVND (reference sequence). The CDR3: CASGTGSFPYEQYF. The CDR3, as DNA: TGTGCCAGCGGGACAGGGTCGTTTCCTTACGAGCAGTACTTC.

This chain links TRBV6-1 with TRBJ1-2, with 7 bases aligning to TRBD1. The germline gives CDR1 MNHNS, CDR2 SASEGT. With 2 bases clipped from V and 4 bases from J, the junction kept 4 bases outside the gene matches. The CDR3 covers 14 residues. CDR3 DNA: TGTGCCAGCAGTGAACGGACAGGAACCTATGGCTACACCTTC. Its translation: CASSERTGTYGYTF.

This rearrangement joins TRBV7-2 to TRBJ2-2; possibly TRBD2 for D (6 bases). The germline V gene encodes CDR1 SGHTA and CDR2 FQGNSA. Trimming removed 2 bases at V and 5 bases at J, with 12 bases between. The CDR3 extends over 15 amino acids. The DNA for the CDR3 is TGTGCCAGCAGCTTAAACGGGAGATCTACCGGGGAGCTGTTTTTT. Its translation is CASSLNGRSTGELFF. Drawing the rest from reference TRBV7-2 and TRBJ2-2, the complete variable domain is GAGVSQSPSNKVTEKGKDVELRCDPISGHTALYWYRQSLGQGLEFLIYFQGNSAPDKSGLPSDRFSAERTGGSVSTLTIQRTQQEDSAVYLCASSLNGRSTGELFFGEGSRLTVL.

The J gene is TRBJ2-3, the V gene TRBV7-2; 9 bases are shared with TRBD2. This CDR3 spans 15 amino acids. The trim removed 7 bases at V and 0 bases at J, leaving 5 bases unmatched. Germline V gene sequence: CDR1 SGHTA, CDR2 FQGNSA. The CDR3 loop is CASKRGGASTDTQYF. The CDR3 bases are TGTGCCAGCAAGCGCGGGGGGGCGAGCACAGATACGCAGTATTTT.

This clone has a single count. The V and J genes are TRBV5-1 and TRBJ2-1, with 10 bases that match TRBD2. Looked up from germline, CDR1 is SGHRS and CDR2 is YFSETQ. This CDR3 has 16 amino acids. J was trimmed by 7 bases and V by 4 bases; bases with no gene match: 11. The CDR3 coding sequence is TGCGCCAGCAGCCTCCCGGGGCTAGCGGGAGTTAATGAGCAGTTCTTC. This gives the protein CASSLPGLAGVNEQFF.

The chain uses TRBV12-3 or TRBV12-4 and TRBJ1-1; D gene unclear. V dropped 5 bases and J dropped 4 bases, with 8 bases sitting between them. The CDR3 spans 12 residues. The CDR3 DNA reads as TGTGCCAGCAGTCCGGGTGCCACTGAAGCTTTCTTT. It translates to CASSPGATEAFF.

The rearrangement links TRBV15 to TRBJ2-7, with a weak D call TRBD1 (6 bases). From germline, CDR1 is LNHNV and CDR2 YYDKDF (reference sequence). V lost 0 bases, J lost 0 bases, and 12 bases lay in between. This CDR3 region has 16 residues. The CDR3 bases are TGTGCCACCAGCAGAGACCGGGACACGCACTCCTACGAGCAGTACTTC. Its translation is CATSRDRDTHSYEQYF.

As concerns this clone: Other DNA variants within this sample encode the same CDR3. The chain recombines TRBV10-3 with TRBJ2-3, with 7 bases that match TRBD2. CDR3 length equals 14 residues. Germline assignment: CDR1 ENHRY and CDR2 SYGVKD. Trimming at V came to 5 bases and at J to 1 base, leaving 3 bases not matched to a gene. The CDR3 DNA reads TGTGCCATCAGTCCTAGCGGAGGCACAGATACGCAGTATTTT. It is translated as CAISPSGGTDTQYF.

The chain is built from TRBV30 and TRBJ1-1; 9 bases align to TRBD1. The CDR3 contains 13 residues. Trimming cost V 8 bases and J 4 bases; bases outside gene matches: 8. Germline CDR1 is GTSNPN and CDR2 is SVGIG (reference sequence). The CDR3 nucleotides are TGTGCCCGGGGGGACAGGGCAGGCACTGAAGCTTTCTTT. Its protein is CARGDRAGTEAFF. Full variable domain (outside the CDR3, taken from reference TRBV30 and TRBJ1-1): SQTIHQWPATLVQPVGSPLSLECTVEGTSNPNLYWYRQAAGRGLQLLFYSVGIGQISSEVPQNLSASRPQDRQFILSSKKLLLSDSGFYLCARGDRAGTEAFFGQGTRLTVV.

This clone was seen only once. V gene TRBV29-1 combines with J gene TRBJ2-1; 10 bases fit TRBD2. With V trimmed by 7 bases and J by 0 bases, 6 bases remained unmatched. Germline values: CDR1 SQVTM, CDR2 ANQGSEA. The CDR3 runs to 15 residues. The CDR3: CSGSGGQSSYNEQFF. CDR3 nucleotides: TGCAGCGGTAGCGGGGGGCAAAGCTCCTACAATGAGCAGTTCTTC.

The rearrangement uses TRBV4-1 and TRBJ2-7, with TRBD2 identical over 10 bases. This CDR3 has 16 residues. The V segment lost 4 bases and the J segment 1 base; nucleotides outside the gene matches: 7. CDR1 is MGHRA, CDR2 YSYEKL, per germline. In DNA form, the CDR3 reads TGCGCCAGCAGCCTTAGCGGGAGGACTAAATCCTACGAGCAGTACTTC. Translation: CASSLSGRTKSYEQYF.

The gene calls are TRBV3-1 (or the pseudogene TRBV3-2) and TRBJ1-1; D unclear. The CDR3 has 13 amino acids. Germline loops: CDR1 LGHDT, CDR2 YNNKEL (reference sequence). Trimming took off 4 bases at V and 1 base at J, with 7 bases between the two ends. CDR3 loop: CASSPPSNTEAFF. The CDR3 DNA sequence: TGTGCCAGCAGCCCCCCGTCGAACACTGAAGCTTTCTTT.

V gene TRBV5-1 combines with J gene TRBJ1-2; D is undetermined. The CDR3 loop spans 14 amino acids. The germline V gene encodes CDR1 SGHRS and CDR2 YFSETQ. V was trimmed by 4 bases and J by 0 bases, leaving 10 bases between them. As DNA, the CDR3 is TGCGCCAGCAGCCAGGAATCCCCTAACTATGGCTACACCTTC. The encoded protein is CASSQESPNYGYTF.

The V call is TRBV7-9, the J call TRBJ2-7, with D perhaps TRBD1 (6 bases). The CDR3 is 15 residues long. V lost 4 bases and J lost 5, with 18 bases in between. CDR1 and CDR2 (germline): SEHNR, FQNEAQ (reference sequence). The CDR3: CASSSPQGQADEQYF. The CDR3 nucleotides are TGTGCCAGCAGCTCCCCTCAGGGGCAGGCCGACGAGCAGTACTTC.

The rearrangement links TRBV6-1 to TRBJ1-1; D is ambiguous. This CDR3 comprises 13 residues. The germline V gene encodes CDR1 MNHNS and CDR2 SASEGT. The V end was cut by 2 bases, the J end by 1 base, with 5 bases between. In DNA form, the CDR3 reads TGTGCCAGCAGTGAAACACCGAACACTGAAGCTTTCTTT. It is translated as CASSETPNTEAFF.

CDR3 DNA sequence: TGTGCCAGCAGCCAGGGCTACAGGGTAGCCGGGGAGCTGTTTTTT. Translation: CASSQGYRVAGELFF. The chain uses TRBV3-1 (or the pseudogene TRBV3-2) and TRBJ2-2, with TRBD1 as a possible D gene (6 bases). V was shortened by 3 bases and J by 6 bases, with 14 bases between the two germline ends. CDR1 LGHDT and CDR2 YNNKEL come from the germline V gene (reference sequence). The CDR3 covers 15 residues.

The chain uses TRBV7-2 and TRBJ1-2; TRBD1 is a possible D gene (5 bases). Trimming removed 4 bases at V and 5 bases at J, with 23 bases between. The CDR3 has 17 amino acids. Germline loops: CDR1 SGHTA, CDR2 FQGNSA. The CDR3 sequence is CASSSHGLTGRSYGYTF. The CDR3 DNA is TGTGCCAGCAGCTCGCATGGTTTAACGGGACGGTCATATGGCTACACCTTC. The whole variable domain, remainder taken from reference TRBV7-2 and TRBJ1-2, is GAGVSQSPSNKVTEKGKDVELRCDPISGHTALYWYRQSLGQGLEFLIYFQGNSAPDKSGLPSDRFSAERTGGSVSTLTIQRTQQEDSAVYLCASSSHGLTGRSYGYTFGSGTRLTVV.

J is TRBJ2-1 and V is TRBV11-3, with 11 bases fitting TRBD1. The CDR3 totals 14 residues. J lost 9 bases, V lost 1 base, and 2 bases had no gene match. CDR1 is SGHNT and CDR2 is YENEEA in the germline V gene. The CDR3 coding sequence is TGTGCCAGCAGCTTAGGGACAGGGGGCATTGAGCAGTTCTTC. As protein: CASSLGTGGIEQFF.

The CDR3, as DNA: TGTGCCAGCAGCCGACTAGCGGGCCTCTCCTACGAGCAGTACTTC. Amino acid sequence: CASSRLAGLSYEQYF. The V and J genes are TRBV6-5 and TRBJ2-7; 10 nucleotides agree with TRBD2. After removal of 6 bases from V and 0 bases from J, the junction contained 5 bases not matched to a gene. CDR3 length equals 15 residues. In germline, CDR1 is MNHEY, CDR2 SVGAGI.

This clone was picked up one time. The chain employs TRBV30 and TRBJ1-6, with 8 bases identical to TRBD1. Losses at the gene ends were 2 bases for V and 8 bases for J; bases not matched to a gene: 8. The CDR3 has 15 amino acids. Looked up from germline, CDR1 is GTSNPN and CDR2 is SVGIG (reference sequence). The chain's CDR3 is CAWSRPGQDYSPLHF. The CDR3 nucleotides are TGTGCCTGGAGTCGACCGGGACAGGACTATTCACCCCTCCACTTT.

CDR3 amino acids: CASSQDWASAYEQYF. For the CDR3, the DNA is TGTGCCAGCAGCCAAGATTGGGCTTCGGCCTACGAGCAGTACTTC. V and J are TRBV3-1 (or the pseudogene TRBV3-2) and TRBJ2-7; D is unclear. Trimming cost V 0 bases and J 2 bases, with 11 bases left between them. This CDR3 is built from 15 residues. The germline gives CDR1 LGHDT, CDR2 YNNKEL (reference sequence).

J is TRBJ1-2 and V is TRBV5-5; maybe TRBD1 (5 bases). The CDR3 has 13 residues. The germline V and J ends were trimmed by 4 bases and 2 bases, with 9 bases remaining between them. Germline-derived CDR1 and CDR2 are SGHKS and YYEKEE (reference sequence). The CDR3 coding sequence is TGTGCCAGCAGCCATCAGGGAAACTATGGCTACACCTTC. Its translation: CASSHQGNYGYTF.

This clone was detected a few times. In DNA, the CDR3 is TGTGCCAGCAGCACACAGGGCTATCAGCCCCAGCATTTT. Its protein product is CASSTQGYQPQHF. The V call is TRBV27, the J call TRBJ1-5, with D possibly matching TRBD1 (6 bases). The ends were cut back, 6 bases at V and 5 bases at J, with 11 bases in the middle. This CDR3 is built from 13 residues. From germline, CDR1 is MNHEY and CDR2 SMNVEV (reference sequence).

CDR3 loop: CASSPQTSPYNEQFF. The CDR3, as DNA: TGTGCCAGCAGCCCCCAAACTAGCCCCTACAATGAGCAGTTCTTC. The chain recombines TRBV9 with TRBJ2-1; tentative D call: TRBD2 (6 bases). Germline assignment: CDR1 SGDLS and CDR2 YYNGEE. The ends were cut back, 4 bases at V and 2 bases at J, with 13 bases in the middle. CDR3 length equals 15 residues.

This clone was detected once. The chain has TRBV29-1 and TRBJ1-2, with a possible D match to TRBD1 (5 bases). Germline V lookup: CDR1 SQVTM, CDR2 ANQGSEA. The CDR3 has 13 residues. V lost 1 base and J lost 4, with 10 bases in between. CDR3 nucleotides: TGCAGCGTTGAAGTCGGTCAGGGCTATGGCTACACCTTC. This codes for CSVEVGQGYGYTF.